These T cell receptor beta chains were read from a single sample in a study of T cells in Graves' hyperthyroidism and ophthalmopathy. TCRdb fed the multiplex PCR reads into MiXCR, producing one record per CDR3 protein. Of about 770,000 distinct CDR3 sequences detected, around a sixth appear once; the ten largest clones hold around 17%. What was sequenced was blood. The receptors stem from a woman in her forties or fifties with Graves' hyperthyroidism that later progressed to Graves' ophthalmopathy. CDR3s leave out the opening cysteine and the closing phenylalanine or tryptophan.

v_call	j_call	cdr3_aa
TRBV7-9	TRBJ2-2	ASSRQGLNTGELF
TRBV9	TRBJ2-2	ASSAFPTGQGTTGELF
TRBV5-6	TRBJ2-1	ASSFRTSGDNNEQF
TRBV10-3	TRBJ2-3	AISEPSGGAKTDTQY
TRBV6-5	TRBJ2-5	ASSYRGGQETQY
TRBV4-1	TRBJ1-1	ASSQDPQGGTEAF
TRBV6-1	TRBJ1-5	ATSRGRDQPQH
TRBV20-1	TRBJ1-3	SAGGGHTSGNTIY
TRBV4-1	TRBJ2-1	ASSQDHRGNEQF
TRBV2	TRBJ2-7	ASRDGYSSYEQY
TRBV20-1	TRBJ2-1	SADPGLAENEQF
TRBV5-5	TRBJ2-7	ASSSDSGPYEQY
TRBV24-1	TRBJ2-2	ATSDTGHPDTGELF
TRBV7-2	TRBJ2-1	ASSKTSNRGVGEQF
TRBV4-1	TRBJ2-5	ASSPEIASTQETQY
TRBV5-8	TRBJ2-3	ASSLGDRDYTDTQY
TRBV7-2	TRBJ1-3	ASSVHLAPGPGNTIY
TRBV7-6	TRBJ2-3	ASSFRPKGHTDTQY
TRBV7-9	TRBJ1-1	ASSGDRGLRNTEAF
TRBV12-3/TRBV12-4	TRBJ1-2	ASSPQLEGYT
TRBV12-3/TRBV12-4	TRBJ1-1	ASSRLTEAF
TRBV7-8	TRBJ2-3	ASSLGASGATDTQY
TRBV2	TRBJ2-5	ASFRFSEETQY